This T cell receptor (beta chain) came from a study of blood T cell repertoires in COVID-19. Study-level background: Samples came from the United States, Italy and Spain, spanning acute and convalescent COVID-19. From T cells, B-cell-depleted T cells, or PBMCs came the material, which was cDNA or gDNA.

The CDR3 extends over 13 amino acids. Trimming cost V 9 bases and J 4 bases; bases outside gene matches: 8. Germline V gene lookup returns CDR1 MGHRA and CDR2 YSYEKL. Per the study methods: Scientists estimated how many nucleated cells there were by amplifying reference gene primers. Clones were read by immunoSEQ multiplex PCR, and TCRdb kept only the in-frame ones, dropping some. The DNA gave D and trimming, while V, J and clone size come from that table. The sample holds approximately 330,000 clones, approximately 90% seen once. The V gene is TRBV4-1, the J gene TRBJ1-1; 7 bases map to TRBD1. Sequencing input: peripheral blood. The sequence derives from a woman between 45 and 65 years old with active or convalescent COVID-19. CDR3 sequence: CASSFTGATEAFF. The CDR3 DNA follows: TGCGCCAGTTCATTTACAGGGGCCACTGAAGCTTTCTTT.